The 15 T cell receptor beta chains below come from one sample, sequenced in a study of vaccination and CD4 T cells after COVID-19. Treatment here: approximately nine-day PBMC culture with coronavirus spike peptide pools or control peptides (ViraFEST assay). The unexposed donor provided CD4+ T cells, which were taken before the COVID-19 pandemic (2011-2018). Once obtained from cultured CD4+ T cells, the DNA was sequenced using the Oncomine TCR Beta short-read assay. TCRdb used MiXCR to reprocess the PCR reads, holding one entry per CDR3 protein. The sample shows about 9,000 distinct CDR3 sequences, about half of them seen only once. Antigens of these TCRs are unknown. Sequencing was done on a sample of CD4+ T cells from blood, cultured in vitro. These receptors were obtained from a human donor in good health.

CDR3 coding DNA: TGTGCCAGCGGCCGACCTGACGGGAACACTGAAGCTTTCTTT. Its translation is CASGRPDGNTEAFF. This chain uses TRBV6-1 with TRBJ1-1; the D is unclear. Germline-derived CDR1 and CDR2 are MNHNS and SASEGT. Trimming left V 8 bases short and J 1 base short, with 14 bases between. This CDR3 contains 14 residues.

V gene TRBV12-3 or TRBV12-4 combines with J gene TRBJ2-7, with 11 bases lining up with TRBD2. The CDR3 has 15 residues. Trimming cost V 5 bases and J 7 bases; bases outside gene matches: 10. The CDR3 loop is CASSPQTSGVGEQYF. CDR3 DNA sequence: TGTGCCAGCAGTCCCCAGACTAGCGGGGTGGGGGAGCAGTACTTC.

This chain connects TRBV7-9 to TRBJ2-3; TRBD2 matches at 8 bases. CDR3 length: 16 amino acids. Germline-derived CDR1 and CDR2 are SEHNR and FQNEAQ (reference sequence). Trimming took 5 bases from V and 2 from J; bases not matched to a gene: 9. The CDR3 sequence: CASSAYSGTTTDTQYF. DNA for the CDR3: TGTGCCAGCAGCGCTTATAGCGGGACCACCACAGATACGCAGTATTTT.

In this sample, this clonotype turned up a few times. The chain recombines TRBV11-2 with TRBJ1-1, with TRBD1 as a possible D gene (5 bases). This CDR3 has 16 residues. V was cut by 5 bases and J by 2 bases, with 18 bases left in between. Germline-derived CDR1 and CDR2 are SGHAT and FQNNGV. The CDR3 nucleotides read TGTGCCAGCAGCCTTTATGTGGGACGGAAAAACACTGAAGCTTTCTTT. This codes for CASSLYVGRKNTEAFF.

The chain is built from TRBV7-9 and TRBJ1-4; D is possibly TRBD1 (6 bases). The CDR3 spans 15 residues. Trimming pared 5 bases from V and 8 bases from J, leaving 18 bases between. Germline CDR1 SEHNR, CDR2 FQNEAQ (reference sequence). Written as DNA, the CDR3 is TGTGCCAGCAGCCTTATGACAGGCCCAAAGGAAAAACTGTTTTTT. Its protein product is CASSLMTGPKEKLFF.

As DNA, the CDR3 is TGTGCCAGCAGCTCCCCAACCGGGATCGCGAACACCGGGGAGCTGTTTTTT. It encodes CASSSPTGIANTGELFF. The V gene is TRBV11-3, the J gene TRBJ2-2; the D gene is possibly TRBD2 (5 bases). The germline CDR1 and CDR2 sequences are SGHNT and YENEEA. This CDR3 comprises 17 residues. V was pared by 4 bases and J by 0 bases, with 15 bases between.

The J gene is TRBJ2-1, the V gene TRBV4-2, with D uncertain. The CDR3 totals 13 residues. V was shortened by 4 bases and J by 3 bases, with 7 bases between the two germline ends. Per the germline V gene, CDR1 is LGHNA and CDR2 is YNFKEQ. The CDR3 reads CASSPDLYNEQFF. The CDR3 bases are TGTGCCAGCAGCCCCGACCTCTACAATGAGCAGTTCTTC.

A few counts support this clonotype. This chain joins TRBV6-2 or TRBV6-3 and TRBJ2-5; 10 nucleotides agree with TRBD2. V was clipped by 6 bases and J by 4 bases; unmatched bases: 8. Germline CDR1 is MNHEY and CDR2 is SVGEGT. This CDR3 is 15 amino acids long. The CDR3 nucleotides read TGTGCCAGCAGACCGAGCGGGGGGGCTCGAGAGACCCAGTACTTC. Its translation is CASRPSGGARETQYF.

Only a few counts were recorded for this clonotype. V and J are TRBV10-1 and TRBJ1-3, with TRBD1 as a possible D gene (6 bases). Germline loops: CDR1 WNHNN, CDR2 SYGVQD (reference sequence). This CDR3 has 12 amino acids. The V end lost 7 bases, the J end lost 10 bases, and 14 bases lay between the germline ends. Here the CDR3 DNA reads TGCGCCAGCACCGAAACCGGGACAACCATATATTTT. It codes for CASTETGTTIYF.

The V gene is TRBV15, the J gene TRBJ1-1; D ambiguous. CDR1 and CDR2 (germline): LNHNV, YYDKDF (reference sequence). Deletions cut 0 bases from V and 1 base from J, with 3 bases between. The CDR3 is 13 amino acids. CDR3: CATSREQNTEAFF. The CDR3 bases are TGTGCCACCAGCAGAGAACAGAACACTGAAGCTTTCTTT.

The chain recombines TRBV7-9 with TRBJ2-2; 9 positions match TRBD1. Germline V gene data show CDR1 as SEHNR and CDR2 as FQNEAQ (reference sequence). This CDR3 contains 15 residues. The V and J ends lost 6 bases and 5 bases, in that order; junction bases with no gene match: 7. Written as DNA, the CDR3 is TGTGCCAGCAGGGCCGGGACAGGGAGAACCGGGGAGCTGTTTTTT. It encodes CASRAGTGRTGELFF.

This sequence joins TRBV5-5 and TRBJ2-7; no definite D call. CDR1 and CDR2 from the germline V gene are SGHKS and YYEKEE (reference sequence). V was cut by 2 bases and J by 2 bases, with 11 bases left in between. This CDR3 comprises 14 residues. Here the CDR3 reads CASSLMGATYEQYF. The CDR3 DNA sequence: TGTGCCAGCAGCTTAATGGGCGCAACCTACGAGCAGTACTTC.

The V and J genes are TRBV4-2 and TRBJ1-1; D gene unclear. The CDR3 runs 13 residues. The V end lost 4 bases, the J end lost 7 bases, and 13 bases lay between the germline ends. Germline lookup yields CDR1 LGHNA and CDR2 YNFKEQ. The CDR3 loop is CASSREVGSEAFF. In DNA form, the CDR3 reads TGTGCCAGCAGCCGGGAGGTGGGGAGTGAAGCTTTCTTT.

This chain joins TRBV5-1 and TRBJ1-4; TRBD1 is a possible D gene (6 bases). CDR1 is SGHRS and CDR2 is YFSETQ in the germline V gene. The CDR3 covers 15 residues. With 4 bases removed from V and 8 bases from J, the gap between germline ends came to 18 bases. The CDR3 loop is CASSQSQGIGEKLFF. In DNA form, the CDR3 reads TGCGCCAGCAGCCAATCGCAGGGGATAGGGGAAAAACTGTTTTTT.

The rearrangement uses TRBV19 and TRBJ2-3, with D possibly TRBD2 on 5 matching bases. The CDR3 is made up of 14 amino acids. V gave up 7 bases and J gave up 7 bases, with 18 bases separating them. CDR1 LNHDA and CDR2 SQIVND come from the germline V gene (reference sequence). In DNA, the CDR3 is TGTGCCAGTACGGGCGGGTTGACGTCCAATACGCAGTATTTT. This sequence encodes CASTGGLTSNTQYF.